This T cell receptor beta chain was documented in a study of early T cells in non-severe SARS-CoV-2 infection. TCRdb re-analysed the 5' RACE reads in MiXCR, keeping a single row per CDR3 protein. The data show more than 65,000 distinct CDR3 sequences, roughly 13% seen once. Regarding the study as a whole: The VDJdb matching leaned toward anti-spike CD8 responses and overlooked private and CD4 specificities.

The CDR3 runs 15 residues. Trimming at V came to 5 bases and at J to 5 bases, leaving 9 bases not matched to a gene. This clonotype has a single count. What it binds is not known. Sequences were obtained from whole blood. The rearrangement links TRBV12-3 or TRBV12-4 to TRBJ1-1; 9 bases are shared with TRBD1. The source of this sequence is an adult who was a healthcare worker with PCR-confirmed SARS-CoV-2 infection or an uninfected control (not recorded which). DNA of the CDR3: TGTGCCAGCAGTGTATGGGACAGGGACTCGACTGAAGCTTTCTTT. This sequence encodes CASSVWDRDSTEAFF.